This T cell receptor (beta chain) is from a study of cytomegalovirus exposure and HLA in healthy donors (dated by TCRdb to the late 2010s). For the study in its entirety: According to a later analysis, one platform produced both the approximately 110 validation repertoires and the 666 repertoires of the first cohort. The study aimed to test whether cataloging public T cell receptors could reveal signatures of past pathogen exposure. A separate validation cohort of 100 to 150 different subjects was used in addition to the approximately 670-subject first cohort. The study combined high-throughput TCR immunosequencing, statistical association of individual TCRs with disease status, and machine learning to predict cytomegalovirus infection status. General study outcomes and caveats: The classifier was reported to diagnose cytomegalovirus status with high specificity and sensitivity in both the original cohort and the validation cohort. All 120 or so repertoires were used to score co-occurrence in the validation cohort in a later analysis, because that analysis had no HLA typing for the cohort. The study listed 150 to 200 TCR beta chains as associated with cytomegalovirus. Subsequent analysis determined that TCRs grouped into clusters in the first cohort also showed a tendency toward co-occurrence across the approximately 110 validation repertoires, and approximately 93% of cluster scores exceeded 0. According to the authors, the approach could potentially be generalized to other disease states and immunological phenotypes. Across donors, most TCR sequences were observed very rarely, whereas some public TCRs were present in many individuals. In vitro tests confirmed that three of the cytomegalovirus-associated TCR beta chains recognize cytomegalovirus antigens.

To prepare the library, the immunoSEQ multiplex PCR assay was applied. Concerning the study's data processing: A statistical classification framework was built for diagnosing cytomegalovirus status from the catalog of TCR beta chain sequences. TCRdb limited this immuneACCESS table to in-frame rearrangements with V and J called. A share of clones is missing; checked studies link under half to unresolved V genes, and the rest is unexplained. Clone size and V and J calls were adopted from that table, with D and trimming inferred from the DNA. This sample has around 54,000 clones in its table, and about 92% of those were observed once. The ten largest clonotypes hold approximately 8.1% of the sample. This clone was seen only a few times. Which antigen it targets is not known. Nothing much larger sits one base from this clone, and base qualities are not available. The CDR3 measures 14 amino acids from cysteine to phenylalanine. Here the CDR3 DNA is all that survives: 42 bases in frame from base 1. In the germline V gene, CDR1 corresponds to SQVTM and CDR2 to ANQGSEA. The junction shows trimming of 3 bases on V and 6 bases on J, and the gene matches do not reach 7 bases of it.

Donors formed part of the validation cohort, which comprised 120 subjects and was distinct from the first cohort of under 850 subjects. The V and J segments used are TRBV29-1 and TRBJ1-5, with TRBD1 matching 8 junction bases. The clonotype comes from a woman between 18 and 29 years old in good health and CMV-seropositive. The specimen sequenced was PBMCs. The sequenced DNA: TGCAGCGTTGAGGTGGGACAGGCGGGTCAGCCCCAGCATTTT. Its product reads: CSVEVGQAGQPQHF.